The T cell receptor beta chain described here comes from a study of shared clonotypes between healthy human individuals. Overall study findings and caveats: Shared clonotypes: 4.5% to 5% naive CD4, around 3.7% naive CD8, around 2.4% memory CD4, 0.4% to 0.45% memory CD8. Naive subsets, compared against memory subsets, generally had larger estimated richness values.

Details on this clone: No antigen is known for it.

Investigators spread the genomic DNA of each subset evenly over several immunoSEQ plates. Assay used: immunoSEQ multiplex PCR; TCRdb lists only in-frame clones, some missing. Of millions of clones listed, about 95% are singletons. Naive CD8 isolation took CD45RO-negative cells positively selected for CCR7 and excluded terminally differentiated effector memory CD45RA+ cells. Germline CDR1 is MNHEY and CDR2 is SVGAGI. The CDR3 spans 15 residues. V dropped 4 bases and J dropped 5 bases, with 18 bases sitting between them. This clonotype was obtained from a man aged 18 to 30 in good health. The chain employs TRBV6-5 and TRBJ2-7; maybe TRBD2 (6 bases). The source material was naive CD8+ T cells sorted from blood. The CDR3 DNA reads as TGTGCCAGCAGTTCTACGACTAGTTCGCTGAACGAGCAGTACTTC. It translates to CASSSTTSSLNEQYF.